Listed here are 9 T cell receptor beta chains from one sample, sequenced in a study of regulatory T cells in long-lasting Graves disease. CDR3-region Arm-PCR and iRepertoire HTBI primers produced the TCR beta libraries. TCRdb redid the calling of the multiplex PCR reads with MiXCR, one entry per CDR3 protein. The top ten hold just under 25% of the sample, which has hundreds of thousands of distinct CDR3 sequences, about 15% seen once. The time point is: newly diagnosed GD, antithyroid drugs for less than 3 months. There was RNA extracted from PBMCs, and the TCR library was made from it. This sample was also put to use in a study of T cells in Graves' hyperthyroidism and ophthalmopathy.

The sequences come from peripheral blood mononuclear cells (PBMCs), collected at new diagnosis, from a patient treated with antithyroid drugs. The source is a woman aged 35-60 years with Graves disease.

V gene TRBV2 combines with J gene TRBJ2-2; D remains unclear. Trimming left V 7 bases short and J 5 bases short, with 17 bases between. Germline V lookup: CDR1 SNHLY, CDR2 FYNNEI. This CDR3 spans 15 amino acids. The CDR3 reads CASKGSRGGTGELFF. The CDR3 DNA sequence: TGTGCCAGCAAAGGTAGCAGAGGCGGTACCGGGGAGCTGTTTTTT.

Notes on this clonotype: A much larger clonotype is one base distant, so this may be a read error. This chain joins TRBV6-1 and TRBJ1-2, with TRBD1 matching 11 bases. The CDR3 extends over 18 amino acids. Germline V lookup: CDR1 MNHNS, CDR2 SASEGT. Written as DNA, the CDR3 is TGTGCCGGCAGTCCAAAGGGACAGGGGGACGGATTTAACTATGGCTACACCTTC. Its translation is CAGSPKGQGDGFNYGYTF.

This clonotype was recorded at least ten times. This chain uses TRBV9 with TRBJ1-6; D is unclear. The CDR3 sequence is 13 residues long. Trimming took 3 bases from V and 9 from J, leaving 10 bases between them. Germline lookup yields CDR1 SGDLS and CDR2 YYNGEE. The CDR3 bases are TGTGCCAGCAGCGCAACCGTAGGTTCACCCCTCCACTTT. Translating it yields CASSATVGSPLHF.

This clonotype was found a few times. V and J are TRBV7-8 and TRBJ2-3; D gene ambiguous. This CDR3 spans 13 amino acids. Trimming took 6 bases from V and 2 from J, leaving 9 bases between them. Germline V gene lookup returns CDR1 SGHVS and CDR2 FQNEAQ. In DNA, the CDR3 is TGTGCCAGCAGTTACTTAAACACAGATACGCAGTATTTT. This translates into CASSYLNTDTQYF.

The sample holds many counts of this clonotype. This chain connects TRBV3-1 to TRBJ1-6; unclear D gene. The germline V gene has CDR1 LGHDT and CDR2 YNNKEL (reference sequence). With 0 bases removed from V and 8 bases from J, the gap between germline ends came to 5 bases. The CDR3 contains 13 residues. The CDR3 region has the DNA TGTGCCAGCAGCCAAGAAGGGCATTCACCCCTCCACTTT. This translates into CASSQEGHSPLHF.

The V call is TRBV5-6, the J call TRBJ2-5, with 9 bases lining up with TRBD2. The CDR3 is 16 residues long. Losses at the gene ends were 2 bases for V and 4 bases for J; bases not matched to a gene: 9. Germline V CDR1 and CDR2: SGHDT, YYEEEE. The CDR3, as DNA: TGTGCCAGCAGCTTCTCTAGCGGGGTCAAAGGAGAGACCCAGTACTTC. Translating gives CASSFSSGVKGETQYF.

The table lists this clonotype with many counts. The J gene is TRBJ1-6, the V gene TRBV2; TRBD1 matches 9 bases. The CDR3 sequence is 13 residues long. V was clipped by 6 bases and J by 7 bases; unmatched bases: 1. Germline lookup yields CDR1 SNHLY and CDR2 FYNNEI. CDR3: CASSGTGNSPLHF. For the CDR3, the DNA is TGTGCCAGCAGCGGGACAGGGAATTCACCCCTCCACTTT.

The chain combines TRBV11-2 with TRBJ2-3; a possible D gene is TRBD1 (5 bases). Trimming took off 5 bases at V and 5 bases at J, with 17 bases between the two ends. CDR3 length: 15 residues. Germline V gene lookup returns CDR1 SGHAT and CDR2 FQNNGV. This CDR3 reads CASSRTPGNQDTQYF. Here the CDR3 DNA reads TGTGCCAGCAGCCGGACACCCGGAAACCAAGATACGCAGTATTTT.

This clonotype was found many times. This sequence joins TRBV6-7 and TRBJ2-1; D tentatively reads TRBD1 or TRBD2 (5 bases each). TRBV6-7 is treated as an ORF (open reading frame) with a function not yet certain. The CDR3 spans 15 residues. Trimming left V 7 bases short and J 0 bases short, with 13 bases between. The DNA of the CDR3 is TGTGCCAGCAACCCCCGGGACGACTCCTACAATGAGCAGTTCTTC. It specifies CASNPRDDSYNEQFF.